One sample yielded the 6 T cell receptor beta chains listed below, sequenced in a study of blood T cell repertoires in COVID-19. TCRdb keeps only in-frame clones here, not all; method: immunoSEQ multiplex PCR. Here the sample spans approximately 85,000 clones, about nine tenths being singletons. The sequenced sample consisted of peripheral blood. The receptors stem from a man between 50 and 59 years old with active or convalescent COVID-19.

Points on this clone: Other nucleotide sequences from this sample produce the same CDR3. The chain recombines TRBV24-1 with TRBJ2-3; 13 nucleotides line up with TRBD2. V lost 4 bases and J lost 3; bases outside the gene matches: 3. Germline V gene sequence: CDR1 KGHDR, CDR2 SFDVKD. This CDR3 is built from 16 residues. The CDR3 DNA reads TGTGCCACCAGTGACCCACTAGCGGGGGGGACAGATACGCAGTATTTT. It yields the protein CATSDPLAGGTDTQYF.

The chain has TRBV19 and TRBJ2-5; D gene unclear. The CDR3 spans 13 residues. V lost 6 bases, J lost 4 bases, and 12 bases lay in between. From germline, CDR1 is LNHDA and CDR2 SQIVND (reference sequence). CDR3 protein: CASRNNYGETQYF. In nucleotides, the CDR3 is TGTGCCAGTAGAAATAACTATGGAGAGACCCAGTACTTC. The full variable domain, in which reference TRBV19 and TRBJ2-5 provide the parts outside the CDR3, is DGGITQSPKYLFRKEGQNVTLSCEQNLNHDAMYWYRQDPGQGLRLIYYSQIVNDFQKGDIAEGYSVSREKKESFPLTVTSAQKNPTAFYLCASRNNYGETQYFGPGTRLLVL.

Here the CDR3 reads CASSLSGLWNTEAFF. The CDR3 coding sequence is TGTGCCAGCAGTCTCTCGGGGTTATGGAACACTGAAGCTTTCTTT. The rearrangement links TRBV28 to TRBJ1-1; D is undetermined. Between the trimmed V and J ends, which lost 5 bases and 1 base, there was a span of 14 bases. The CDR3 consists of 15 residues. Germline CDR1 is MDHEN and CDR2 is SYDVKM.

The chain joins TRBV12-5 to TRBJ2-3, with 12 bases aligning to TRBD2. The CDR3 totals 16 residues. J was trimmed by 4 bases and V by 6 bases; bases with no gene match: 8. CDR1 is LGHNT, CDR2 FRNRAP, per germline. The CDR3 region has the DNA TGTGCTAGTGGCTCCGGGACTAGCGGGTTGCCAGATACGCAGTATTTT. Translating it yields CASGSGTSGLPDTQYF.

J is TRBJ2-7 and V is TRBV5-1; TRBD1 aligns across 12 bases. The CDR3 runs to 16 residues. The trim removed 1 base at V and 7 bases at J, leaving 9 bases unmatched. The germline V gene encodes CDR1 SGHRS and CDR2 YFSETQ. CDR3 sequence reads: CASSLLLGQGAGEQYF. CDR3 sequence (DNA): TGCGCCAGCAGCTTGTTGTTGGGACAGGGGGCGGGTGAGCAGTACTTC.

V and J are TRBV10-1 and TRBJ2-3, with 8 bases matching TRBD1. CDR1 and CDR2 (germline): WNHNN, SYGVQD (reference sequence). V lost 4 bases and J lost 8; bases outside the gene matches: 8. This CDR3 is built from 14 residues. The CDR3 nucleotides are TGCGCCAGCAGTGCAGGGGGCGCAGGGAGTACGCAGTATTTT. Its translation: CASSAGGAGSTQYF.